The clone carrying this TCR beta chain was found once. This beta chain is an unintended read in a library built for alpha chains; its size means little. The CDR3 totals 12 residues. Germline V gives CDR1 KGHDR, CDR2 SFDVKD. Trimming removed 7 bases from V and 5 bases from J, with 7 bases in between. TCRdb independently ran MiXCR on the RT-PCR reads; one entry per CDR3 protein. This sample carries approximately 6,500 distinct CDR3 sequences, approximately 91% of them seen once, and the ten largest clones take 7% to 10%. This chain links TRBV24-1 with TRBJ2-2; D may be TRBD2 (5 bases). The material sequenced was memory CD4+ T cells from blood. The sequence was obtained from a female donor in good health, serving as a healthy control. CDR3 nucleotide sequence: TGTGCCACCAGAGGACTGACCGGGGAGCTGTTTTTT. It yields the protein CATRGLTGELFF.